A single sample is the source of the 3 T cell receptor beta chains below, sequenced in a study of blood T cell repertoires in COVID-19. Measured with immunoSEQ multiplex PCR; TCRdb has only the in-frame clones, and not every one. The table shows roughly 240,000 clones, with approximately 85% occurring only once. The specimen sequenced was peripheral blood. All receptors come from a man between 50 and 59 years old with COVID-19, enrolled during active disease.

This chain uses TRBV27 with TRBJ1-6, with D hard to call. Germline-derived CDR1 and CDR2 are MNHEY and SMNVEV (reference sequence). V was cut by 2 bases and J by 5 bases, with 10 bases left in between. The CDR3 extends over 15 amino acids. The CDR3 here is CASSLRESNNSPLHF. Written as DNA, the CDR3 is TGTGCCAGCAGTTTAAGGGAGTCTAATAATTCACCCCTCCACTTT.

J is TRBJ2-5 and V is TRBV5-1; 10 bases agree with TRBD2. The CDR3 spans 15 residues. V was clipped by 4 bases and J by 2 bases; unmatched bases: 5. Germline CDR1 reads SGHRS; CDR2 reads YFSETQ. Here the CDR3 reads CASSLGTSVQETQYF. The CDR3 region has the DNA TGCGCCAGCAGCCTCGGGACTAGCGTACAAGAGACCCAGTACTTC.

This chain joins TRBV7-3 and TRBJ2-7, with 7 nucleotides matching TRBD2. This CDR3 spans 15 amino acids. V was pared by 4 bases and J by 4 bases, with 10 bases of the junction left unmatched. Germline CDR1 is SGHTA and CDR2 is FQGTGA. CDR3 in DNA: TGTGCCAGCAGCTGCCCCGGGACTACGATATACGAGCAGTACTTC. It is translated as CASSCPGTTIYEQYF.